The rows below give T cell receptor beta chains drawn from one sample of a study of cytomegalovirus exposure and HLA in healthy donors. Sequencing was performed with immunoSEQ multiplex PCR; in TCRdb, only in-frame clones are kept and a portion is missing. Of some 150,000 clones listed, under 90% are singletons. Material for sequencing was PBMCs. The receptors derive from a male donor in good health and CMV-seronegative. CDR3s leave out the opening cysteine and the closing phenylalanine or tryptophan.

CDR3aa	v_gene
ASSMTGANEQF	TRBV9
ASSPGRASDTQY	TRBV4-3
ASSLVAGETGNTIY	TRBV7-6
SSSTPWGGDSYT	TRBV7-9
ASSTRQGAHYGYT	TRBV5-6
ASSPPNRSREKLF	TRBV18
ASSTPWGGDSYT	TRBV7-9
ASSLDPVFNTEAF	TRBV11-2
ASSLDFPAGRPYEQY	TRBV11-1
ASSGGSPRGTDTQY	TRBV2
ASSQDGPSGGSTDTQY	TRBV4-1
ASSLGTFGSLHTIY	TRBV7-8
ASSPLAGVSHEQY	TRBV18
ASSTTGGAVGYT	TRBV19
AIEGTSYTGELF	TRBV28
ASSPGPPRGQPQH	TRBV7-2
ASSLGLSYNEQF	TRBV7-6
ASSEATGGNSPLH	TRBV2
ASSLDRGGEKLF	TRBV7-8
ATRGTDRVWETQY	TRBV10-3
AWSGGQGGGYT	TRBV30
ATSRGSLGPTSINVLT	TRBV15
ASSTRGGFGGKLF	TRBV11-2
ASSENGLGTGSYEQY	TRBV6-1
ASIIRQGGTEAF	TRBV10-1
AITGTSGRARLF	TRBV10-3
ASSPLTPTDTQY	TRBV7-2
ASTGRTGDSPLH	TRBV25-1
ASSPGLAGGPTQETQY	TRBV5-1
ASSPTSDGYT	TRBV7-8
ASSDTSGSLYEQY	TRBV9
ASRQGTGTAF	TRBV6-5
ASSLRDSGSGEAF	TRBV5-1
ASSLAGKLQGNTEAF	TRBV5-4
ASSVGGHQF	TRBV25-1
ASSHTAGGPSTDYNEQF	TRBV5-1
AISVQAGDTQY	TRBV10-3
ASSLERYRGAGGQPQH	TRBV28
ASSLFGTGGHEQY	TRBV28
ASSPRTAPYEQY	TRBV28
ASSFTGAGELF	TRBV7-9
ASSPHSGEQY	TRBV2
AISEGLFDEQF	TRBV10-3
ASSPYTGPGELF	TRBV5-4
ASSVSGGTQETQY	TRBV9
ASSHFTEQY	TRBV6-5
ASSVGQPPYEQY	TRBV6-4
ASSAPMSKLF	TRBV6-1
ASSSLRDSSSYEQY	TRBV7-9
ASGRGIGTEAF	TRBV7-3
ASSTRQDGGYT	TRBV7-2
AWSGTGGSYNEQF	TRBV30
ASSVETSTLRDTQY	TRBV9
ASSQDLGGRPDTQY	TRBV4-3
ASTGGWRSGHGELF	TRBV25-1
ASSEVFSGTHSYEQY	TRBV2
SVEGVVSGSSYEQY	TRBV29-1
ASTYSRAGGGEKLF	TRBV7-9